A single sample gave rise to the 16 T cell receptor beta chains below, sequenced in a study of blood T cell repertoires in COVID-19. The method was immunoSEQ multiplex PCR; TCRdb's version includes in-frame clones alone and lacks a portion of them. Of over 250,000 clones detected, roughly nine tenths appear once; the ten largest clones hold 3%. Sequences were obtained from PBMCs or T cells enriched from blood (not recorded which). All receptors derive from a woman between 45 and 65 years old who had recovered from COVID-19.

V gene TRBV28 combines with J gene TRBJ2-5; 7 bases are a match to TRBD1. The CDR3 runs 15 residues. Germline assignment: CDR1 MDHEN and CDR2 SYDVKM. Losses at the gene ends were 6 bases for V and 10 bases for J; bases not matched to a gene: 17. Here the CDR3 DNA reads TGTGCCAGCAGCCAACTAGGGACAGACTTAATTAACCAGTACTTC. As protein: CASSQLGTDLINQYF.

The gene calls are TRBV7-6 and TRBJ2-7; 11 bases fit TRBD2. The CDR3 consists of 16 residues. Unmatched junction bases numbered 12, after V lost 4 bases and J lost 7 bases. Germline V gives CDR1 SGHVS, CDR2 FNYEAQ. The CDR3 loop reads CASSSYSGRALGEQYF. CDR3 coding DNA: TGTGCCAGCAGCTCGTATAGCGGGAGGGCCCTTGGGGAGCAGTACTTC. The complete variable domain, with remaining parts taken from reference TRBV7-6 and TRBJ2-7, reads GAGVSQSPRYKVTKRGQDVALRCDPISGHVSLYWYRQALGQGPEFLTYFNYEAQQDKSGLPNDRFSAERPEGSISTLTIQRTEQRDSAMYRCASSSYSGRALGEQYFGPGTRLTVT.

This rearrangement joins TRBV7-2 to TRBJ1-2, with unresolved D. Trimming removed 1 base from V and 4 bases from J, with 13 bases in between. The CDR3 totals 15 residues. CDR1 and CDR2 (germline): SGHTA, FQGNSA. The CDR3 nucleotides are TGTGCCAGCAGCTTAGAAGTCATAGCCGGCTATGGCTACACCTTC. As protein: CASSLEVIAGYGYTF.

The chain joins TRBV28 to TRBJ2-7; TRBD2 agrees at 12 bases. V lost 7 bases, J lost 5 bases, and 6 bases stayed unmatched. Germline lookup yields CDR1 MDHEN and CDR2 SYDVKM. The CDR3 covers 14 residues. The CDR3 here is CASTTSGRLDEQYF. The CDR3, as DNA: TGTGCCAGCACGACTAGCGGGAGATTGGACGAGCAGTACTTC.

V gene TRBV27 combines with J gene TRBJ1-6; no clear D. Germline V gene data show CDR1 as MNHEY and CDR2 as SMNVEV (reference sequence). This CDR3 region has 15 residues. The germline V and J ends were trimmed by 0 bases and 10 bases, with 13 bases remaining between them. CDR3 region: CASSLSYSGGSPLHF. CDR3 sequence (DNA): TGTGCCAGCAGTTTATCCTATAGCGGAGGGTCACCCCTCCACTTT.

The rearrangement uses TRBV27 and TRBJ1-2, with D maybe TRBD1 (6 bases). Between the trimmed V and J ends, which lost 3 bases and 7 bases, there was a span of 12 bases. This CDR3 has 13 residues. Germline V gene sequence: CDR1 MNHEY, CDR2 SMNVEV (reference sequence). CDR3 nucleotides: TGTGCCAGCAGTTTGGCCACAGGGTTTGGCTACACCTTC. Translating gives CASSLATGFGYTF.

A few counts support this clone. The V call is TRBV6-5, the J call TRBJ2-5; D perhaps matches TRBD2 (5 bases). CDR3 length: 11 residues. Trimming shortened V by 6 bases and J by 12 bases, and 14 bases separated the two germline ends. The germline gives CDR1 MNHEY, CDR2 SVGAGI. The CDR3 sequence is CASSPGSGKYF. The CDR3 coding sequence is TGTGCCAGCAGCCCGGGGAGTGGAAAGTACTTC.

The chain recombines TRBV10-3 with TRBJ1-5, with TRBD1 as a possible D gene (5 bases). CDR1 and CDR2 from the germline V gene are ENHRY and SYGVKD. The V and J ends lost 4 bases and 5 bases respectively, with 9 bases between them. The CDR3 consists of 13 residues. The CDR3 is CAISATGDQPQHF. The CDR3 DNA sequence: TGTGCCATCAGTGCCACGGGGGATCAGCCCCAGCATTTT.

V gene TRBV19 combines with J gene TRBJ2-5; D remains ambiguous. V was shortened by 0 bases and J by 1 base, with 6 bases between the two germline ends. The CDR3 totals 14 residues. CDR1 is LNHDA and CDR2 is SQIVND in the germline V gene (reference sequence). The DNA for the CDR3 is TGTGCCAGTAGTATAGATGGCTTCCAAGAGACCCAGTACTTC. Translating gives CASSIDGFQETQYF.

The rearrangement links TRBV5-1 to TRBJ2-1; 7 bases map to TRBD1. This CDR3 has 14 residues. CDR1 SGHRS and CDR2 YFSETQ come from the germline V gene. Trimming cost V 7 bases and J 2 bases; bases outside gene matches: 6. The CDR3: CASSNTGAYNEQFF. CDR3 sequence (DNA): TGCGCCAGCTCGAACACAGGGGCCTACAATGAGCAGTTCTTC.

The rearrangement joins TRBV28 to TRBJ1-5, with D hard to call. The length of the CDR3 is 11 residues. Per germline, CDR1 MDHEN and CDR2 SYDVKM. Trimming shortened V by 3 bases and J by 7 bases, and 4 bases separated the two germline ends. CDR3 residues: CASSFQQPQHF. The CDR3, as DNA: TGTGCCAGCAGTTTTCAACAGCCCCAGCATTTT.

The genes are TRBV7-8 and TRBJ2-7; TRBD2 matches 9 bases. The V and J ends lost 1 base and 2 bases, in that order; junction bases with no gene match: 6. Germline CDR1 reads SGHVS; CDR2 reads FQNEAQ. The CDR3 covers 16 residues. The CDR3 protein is CASSLVGASGTYEQYF. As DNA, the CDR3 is TGTGCCAGCAGCTTAGTCGGGGCTAGCGGGACCTACGAGCAGTACTTC.

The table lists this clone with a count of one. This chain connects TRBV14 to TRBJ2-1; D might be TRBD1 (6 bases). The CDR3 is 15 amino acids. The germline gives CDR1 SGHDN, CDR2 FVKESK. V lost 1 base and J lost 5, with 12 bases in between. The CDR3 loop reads CASSQVGARDNEQFF. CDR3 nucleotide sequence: TGTGCCAGCAGCCAAGTGGGGGCCAGGGACAATGAGCAGTTCTTC.

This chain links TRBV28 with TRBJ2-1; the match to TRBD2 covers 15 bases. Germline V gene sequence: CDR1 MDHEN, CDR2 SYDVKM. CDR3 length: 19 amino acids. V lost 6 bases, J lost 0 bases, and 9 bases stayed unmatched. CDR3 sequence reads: CASRPLGLAGGPSYNEQFF. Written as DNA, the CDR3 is TGTGCCAGCAGGCCTTTAGGACTAGCGGGAGGGCCCTCCTACAATGAGCAGTTCTTC.

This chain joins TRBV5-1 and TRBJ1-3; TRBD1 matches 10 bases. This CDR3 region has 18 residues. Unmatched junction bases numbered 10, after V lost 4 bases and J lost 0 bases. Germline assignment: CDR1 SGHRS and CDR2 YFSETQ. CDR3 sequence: CASSKVPGQGNSGNTIYF. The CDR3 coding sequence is TGCGCCAGCAGCAAAGTTCCGGGACAGGGGAACTCTGGAAACACCATATATTTT.

This CDR3 reads CASSFGAGRYSGNTIYF. DNA of the CDR3: TGCGCCAGCAGCTTTGGGGCAGGGCGCTACTCTGGAAACACCATATATTTT. The V and J genes are TRBV5-1 and TRBJ1-3, with TRBD1 as a possible D gene (5 bases). This CDR3 comprises 17 residues. V lost 2 bases and J lost 0, with 15 bases in between. CDR1 and CDR2 from the germline V gene are SGHRS and YFSETQ.